This T cell receptor beta chain derives from a study of T cells in Graves' hyperthyroidism and ophthalmopathy. Study in general: Sampling of peripheral blood happened at initial diagnosis, prior to any treatment.

RNA transcripts provided the source from which TCR beta CDR3 regions were amplified. HTBI primers were employed in a first-round RT-PCR of the TCR CDR3. One entry per CDR3 protein results from TCRdb running MiXCR on the multiplex PCR reads. The sample lists 160,000 or so distinct CDR3 sequences; 9.4% were seen once. Study-level points and caveats: Most clonotypes expanded in thyroid above 0.001 were likewise present in blood.

Germline CDR1 and CDR2: LNHDA and SQIVND (reference sequence). V was pared by 3 bases and J by 6 bases, with 17 bases between. The CDR3 contains 16 residues. This clonotype was recorded a few times. The antigen remains unidentified. The sequenced sample consisted of blood. The clonotype was recovered from a woman younger than 30 with Graves' hyperthyroidism that later progressed to Graves' ophthalmopathy. The chain uses TRBV19 and TRBJ2-2; tentatively, D is TRBD1 (6 bases). CDR3 nucleotide sequence: TGTGCCAGTAGTATTAGGGGGAGTCCTCAGGCCGGGGAGCTGTTTTTT. Amino acids: CASSIRGSPQAGELFF.